This T cell receptor beta chain emerged from a study of shared clonotypes between healthy human individuals. Study at large: CD4 naive cells filled three plates per donor, CD4 memory three, CD8 naive two and CD8 memory one.

Assay: immunoSEQ multiplex PCR; the TCRdb copy retains only in-frame clones and omits some. This table has roughly 2,300,000 clones, 85% to 95% appearing once. Everyone who donated was a Caucasian adult who lived in Nashville, Tennessee. This CDR3 region has 16 residues. With 1 base removed from V and 5 bases from J, the gap between germline ends came to 17 bases. Germline CDR1 reads LNHDA; CDR2 reads SQIVND (reference sequence). The sequence derives from a young man in good health. Some clones in this sample may be carry-over from other donors' samples. The source material was naive CD4+ T cells from PBMCs. Subset here: CD45RA+ positively selected. The chain combines TRBV19 with TRBJ1-1; a possible D gene is TRBD1 (5 bases). The CDR3 sequence is CASSIAMGRGVTEAFF. CDR3 sequence (DNA): TGTGCCAGTAGTATAGCAATGGGGCGCGGGGTGACTGAAGCTTTCTTT.